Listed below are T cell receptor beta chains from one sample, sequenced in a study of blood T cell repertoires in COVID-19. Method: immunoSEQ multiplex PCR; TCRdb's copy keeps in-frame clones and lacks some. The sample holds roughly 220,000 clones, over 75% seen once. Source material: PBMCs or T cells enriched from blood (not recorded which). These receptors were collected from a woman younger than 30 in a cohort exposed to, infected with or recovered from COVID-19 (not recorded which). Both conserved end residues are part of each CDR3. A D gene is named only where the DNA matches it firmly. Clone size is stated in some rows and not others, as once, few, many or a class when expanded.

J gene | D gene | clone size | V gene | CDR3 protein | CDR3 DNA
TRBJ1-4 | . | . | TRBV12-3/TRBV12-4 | CASSSTDEKLFF | TGTGCCAGCAGTTCCACGGATGAAAAACTGTTTTTT
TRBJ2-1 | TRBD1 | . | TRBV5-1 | CASSGRTGYNEQFF | TGCGCCAGCAGCGGGCGGACAGGCTACAATGAGCAGTTCTTC
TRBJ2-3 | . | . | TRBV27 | CASHCTDTQYF | TGTGCCAGCCATTGCACAGATACGCAGTATTTT
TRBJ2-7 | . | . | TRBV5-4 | CASSLYGQPATRQYF | TGTGCCAGCAGCTTGTATGGACAGCCAGCCACGAGGCAGTACTTC
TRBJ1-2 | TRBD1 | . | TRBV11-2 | CASSADRGDWGYTF | TGTGCCAGCAGCGCAGACAGGGGGGACTGGGGTTACACCTTC
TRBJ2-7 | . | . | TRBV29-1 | CSVDMGVGSSYEQYF | TGCAGCGTTGATATGGGGGTCGGGAGCTCCTACGAGCAGTACTTC
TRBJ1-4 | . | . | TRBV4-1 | CASSQVTGSSEKLFF | TGCGCCAGCAGCCAAGTTACAGGGTCTAGCGAAAAACTGTTTTTT
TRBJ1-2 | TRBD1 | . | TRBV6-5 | CASSYSTGEVYGYTF | TGTGCCAGCAGTTACTCGACAGGGGAAGTGTATGGCTACACCTTC
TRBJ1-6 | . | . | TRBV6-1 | CASSEAGRVSPLHF | TGTGCCAGCAGTGAAGCCGGGCGGGTTTCACCCCTCCACTTT
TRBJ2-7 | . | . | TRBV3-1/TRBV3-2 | CASSQVGVSPYEQYF | TGTGCCAGCAGCCAAGTAGGGGTCAGCCCCTACGAGCAGTACTTC
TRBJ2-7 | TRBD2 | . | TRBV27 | CASSSQRGGEQYF | TGTGCCAGCAGTAGCCAGCGGGGTGGCGAGCAGTACTTC
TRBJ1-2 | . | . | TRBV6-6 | CAGTGGGDGYTF | TGTGCCGGGACGGGGGGAGGGGATGGCTACACCTTC
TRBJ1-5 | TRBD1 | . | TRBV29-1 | CSAQTGASNQPQHF | TGCAGCGCTCAAACAGGGGCCAGCAATCAGCCCCAGCATTTT
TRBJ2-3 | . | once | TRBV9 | CASSPPTVTDTQYF | TGTGCCAGCAGCCCCCCTACTGTGACAGATACGCAGTATTTT
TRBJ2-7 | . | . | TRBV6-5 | CASSPLAGVSYEQYF | TGTGCCAGCAGTCCCCTTGCGGGTGTCTCCTACGAGCAGTACTTC
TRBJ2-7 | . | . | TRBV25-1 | CASSWGGGSYEQYF | TGTGCCAGCAGTTGGGGAGGGGGCTCCTACGAGCAGTACTTC